Given below is one T cell receptor (beta chain) in context. This record comes from a study of shared T cell receptors in the human thymus. Trimming removed 1 base from V and 3 bases from J, with 10 bases in between. The CDR3 is made up of 14 amino acids. Germline V lookup: CDR1 SGHDT, CDR2 YYEEEE. Assay: immunoSEQ multiplex PCR; the TCRdb copy retains only in-frame clones and omits some. The top ten hold roughly 0.0089% of the sample, which has about 710,000 clones, more than 70% seen once. These data also featured in a second study, about human thymus T cells. From that report: The donors were infants in Finland with congenital heart defects, otherwise immunologically healthy. The source of the thymus tissue was resections taken during corrective heart surgery.

The TCR comes from a boy under three years old with a congenital heart defect. Material for sequencing was thymocytes. This chain joins TRBV5-6 and TRBJ1-2; possible D gene TRBD1, 5 bases. This CDR3 is CASSLPRGYYGYTF. CDR3 coding DNA: TGTGCCAGCAGCTTGCCCCGGGGGTACTATGGCTACACCTTC. Combining the CDR3 with reference TRBV5-6 and TRBJ1-2 gives the whole variable domain DAGVTQSPTHLIKTRGQQVTLRCSPKSGHDTVSWYQQALGQGPQFIFQYYEEEERQRGNFPDRFSGHQFPNYSSELNVNALLLGDSALYLCASSLPRGYYGYTFGSGTRLTVV.